Each of the 30 T cell receptor beta chains below was sequenced from the same sample in a study of tumor-infiltrating lymphocytes in primary liver carcinoma. From approximately 0.5 ug of total RNA, TCR beta-specific cDNA was reverse-transcribed using a constant-region primer. A slightly modified ARM-PCR protocol with three nested multiplex PCR rounds produced these TCR beta libraries. Primers for the first two PCR rounds were TRBV1-TRBV30 forward primers and a C-beta reverse primer (approximately 10 cycles per round). TCRdb used MiXCR to reprocess the multiplex PCR reads, holding one entry per CDR3 protein. The table shows 300,000 to 400,000 distinct CDR3 sequences, with 65% occurring only once. Unsorted whole blood served as the source of blood RNA, and germline DNA was extracted as well. The sequencing sample was made of peripheral blood. The origin of the receptors is a man in his forties or fifties with primary liver carcinoma and hepatitis B virus infection.

This chain joins TRBV4-3 and TRBJ1-2, with D perhaps matching TRBD1 (6 bases). V lost 1 base to trimming and J lost 8 bases, with 14 bases between them. The CDR3 runs to 14 residues. From germline, CDR1 is LGHNA and CDR2 YSLEER. This chain's CDR3 is CASSQGNRAIGYTF. For the CDR3, the DNA is TGCGCCAGCAGCCAAGGCAACAGGGCCATCGGCTACACCTTC.

DNA of the CDR3: TGCGCCAGCAGCCATGAACCGGGACAGGGGAGGGGCTACACCTTC. Its protein is CASSHEPGQGRGYTF. The chain links TRBV4-1 to TRBJ1-2; TRBD1 matches at 10 bases. The germline V gene has CDR1 MGHRA and CDR2 YSYEKL. The J segment lost 8 bases and the V segment lost 3 bases, leaving 9 bases of the junction unmatched. The CDR3 is 15 amino acids.

This clonotype was found many times. The V and J genes are TRBV29-1 and TRBJ2-1; TRBD2 is a possible D gene (5 bases). The CDR3 has 15 residues. Trimming left V 2 bases short and J 8 bases short, with 19 bases between. The germline V gene has CDR1 SQVTM and CDR2 ANQGSEA. The CDR3 DNA sequence: TGCAGCGTTGAACTATTCCGCGGGCCCTTCGATGAGCAGTTCTTC. Translated, it gives CSVELFRGPFDEQFF.

Remarks on this clonotype: A read error is possible here, since a much larger clone lies one base away. The chain uses TRBV28 and TRBJ2-5; D uncertain. The CDR3 sequence is 12 residues long. Germline CDR1 is MDHEN and CDR2 is SYDVKM. CDR3 loop: CVSSLEALTQYF. DNA of the CDR3: TGTGTCAGCAGTTTAGAAGCCTTGACCCAGTACTTC.

Points on this clonotype: Sequence at one end of the junction differs from germline and may be a read error. The genes are TRBV4-2 and TRBJ2-1; the D gene could be TRBD1 or TRBD2 (5 bases each). This CDR3 contains 17 residues. The germline gives CDR1 LGHNA, CDR2 YNFKEQ. The CDR3 loop is CASSQYPGPREYNEQLF. The CDR3 DNA follows: TGTGCCAGCAGCCAGTATCCGGGACCCCGAGAATACAATGAGCAGCTCTTC.

In regard to this clonotype: Because it lacks the conserved phenylalanine or tryptophan at the end, this CDR3 is likely a read error. The limits of the CDR3 on the DNA are not certain, so only TCRdb's listed CDR3 is given. This chain joins TRBV11-2 and TRBJ2-3; the table's D call, TRBD1, has no DNA check behind it. Germline lookup yields CDR1 SGHAT and CDR2 FQNNGV. Inclusive of both ends, the CDR3 amounts to 16 amino acids. CDR3 residues: CASSHPRALGGDTQYL.

This rearrangement joins TRBV11-2 to TRBJ2-5; a possible D gene is TRBD2 (6 bases). The V gene lost 9 bases and the J gene lost 2 bases, with 19 bases spanning the gap. This CDR3 has 15 residues. Germline CDR1 and CDR2: SGHAT and FQNNGV. The CDR3 region is CASSRTSRTQETQYF. The CDR3 DNA reads TGTGCCAGTAGCCGAACTAGCCGCACTCAAGAGACCCAGTACTTC.

For this clonotype: One junction end does not reproduce the germline sequence, and a read error may be involved. V usage is TRBV4-1 and J usage is TRBJ2-1; D not resolved. This CDR3 has 16 residues. Germline V gives CDR1 MGHRA, CDR2 YSYEKL. CDR3 DNA sequence: TGCGCCAGCAGCCGAGAAATAGGAATGACCTACAATGAGCAGTCCTTC. It encodes CASSREIGMTYNEQSF.

With regard to this clonotype: Germline and junction disagree at one end, which may indicate a read error. The rearrangement links TRBV11-2 to TRBJ2-1; 9 positions match TRBD1. This CDR3 is 16 amino acids long. CDR1 and CDR2 from the germline V gene are SGHAT and FQNNGV. CDR3 sequence reads: CASNPRRDRVSNERFF. The DNA for the CDR3 is TGTGCCAGCAACCCTAGGCGGGACAGGGTTTCCAATGAGCGGTTCTTC.

This clonotype was observed a few times. V and J are TRBV6-5 and TRBJ2-2; D perhaps matches TRBD2 (5 bases). Deletions cut 5 bases from V and 1 base from J, with 14 bases between. The CDR3 spans 16 residues. Germline V gene lookup returns CDR1 MNHEY and CDR2 SVGAGI. The CDR3 protein is CASSNPGSLNTGELFF. CDR3 nucleotide sequence: TGTGCCAGCAGTAACCCGGGATCCTTGAACACCGGGGAGCTGTTTTTT.

This clonotype has a count of ten or more. The gene calls are TRBV13 and TRBJ2-1, with D unclear. V was clipped by 3 bases and J by 6 bases, with 9 bases between them. The CDR3 spans 13 residues. The V gene's germline CDR1 is PRHDT and CDR2 FYEKMQ (reference sequence). This chain's CDR3 is CASSFQRFNEQFF. The CDR3 DNA sequence: TGTGCCAGCAGCTTCCAGCGTTTCAATGAGCAGTTCTTC.

V and J are TRBV11-2 and TRBJ2-7; 9 nucleotides agree with TRBD2. This CDR3 is 15 amino acids long. The V and J ends lost 8 bases and 2 bases, in that order; junction bases with no gene match: 10. In germline, CDR1 is SGHAT, CDR2 FQNNGV. The CDR3 loop reads CASRSGTSLAYEQYF. In nucleotides, the CDR3 is TGTGCCAGCCGATCGGGGACTAGCCTGGCCTACGAGCAGTACTTC.

For this clonotype: This CDR3 fails to terminate in the conserved phenylalanine or tryptophan, so it likely reflects a read error. CDR3 DNA sequence: TGTGCCAGCAGCCTTCCCCGGGCAGGGAACACCGGGGAGCTGTTTATT. Translating gives CASSLPRAGNTGELFI. This chain joins TRBV11-2 and TRBJ2-2; D remains ambiguous. V was trimmed by 5 bases and J by 1 base, leaving 14 bases between them. The CDR3 consists of 16 residues. CDR1 and CDR2 from the germline V gene are SGHAT and FQNNGV.

The V and J genes are TRBV14 and TRBJ2-1, with 15 bases that match TRBD2. Germline CDR1 SGHDN, CDR2 FVKESK. This CDR3 region has 16 residues. With V trimmed by 6 bases and J by 8 bases, 8 bases remained unmatched. DNA for the CDR3: TGTGCCAGCAGACCGCGGACTAGCGGGAGGGCCCATGAGCAGTTCTTC. Protein product: CASRPRTSGRAHEQFF.

There are many counts of this clonotype. The rearrangement uses TRBV29-1 and TRBJ2-1, with TRBD2 identical over 14 bases. The CDR3 sequence is 16 residues long. Germline V gene data show CDR1 as SQVTM and CDR2 as ANQGSEA. Trimming took 3 bases from V and 1 from J; bases not matched to a gene: 2. The CDR3 sequence: CSVEGLAGVSYNEQFF. The CDR3 DNA is TGCAGCGTTGAGGGACTAGCGGGGGTATCCTACAATGAGCAGTTCTTC.

As to this clonotype: One end of the junction does not line up with germline, which may come from a read error. V usage is TRBV7-3 and J usage is TRBJ1-1, with a weak D call TRBD1 (5 bases). Per germline, CDR1 SGHTA and CDR2 FQGTGA. This CDR3 is 15 amino acids long. DNA for the CDR3: TGTGCCATCAGCTTAACGGGACTCATGAACACTGAAGCTTTCTTT. Protein: CAISLTGLMNTEAFF.

As regards this clonotype: A much larger clone lies one base from this, so it may be a read error. The J gene is TRBJ2-7, the V gene TRBV4-3, with D unclear. Trimming removed 0 bases from V and 8 bases from J, with 11 bases in between. In germline, CDR1 is LGHNA, CDR2 YSLEER. This CDR3 is built from 13 residues. The CDR3 DNA sequence: TGCGCCAGCAGCCAAGATCCTTTCGGGCAGCAGTACTTC. This sequence encodes CASSQDPFGQQYF.

The chain is built from TRBV11-3 and TRBJ2-3, with D perhaps TRBD2 (6 bases). This CDR3 contains 15 residues. Germline V lookup: CDR1 SGHNT, CDR2 YENEEA. Trimming pared 1 base from V and 2 bases from J, leaving 10 bases between. The CDR3 loop is CASSLAGAATDTQYF. CDR3 DNA: TGTGCCAGCAGCTTAGCGGGAGCCGCCACAGATACGCAGTATTTT.

Comments on this clonotype: Since no conserved phenylalanine or tryptophan closes the CDR3, a read error is the likely cause. The limits of the CDR3 on the DNA are not certain, so only TCRdb's listed CDR3 is given. The V call is TRBV29-1, the J call TRBJ2-5; the table's D call, TRBD2, was not checked against the DNA. Germline CDR1 and CDR2: SQVTM and ANQGSEA. The CDR3 length equals 12 residues, ends included. CDR3 in amino acids: CSVGLEQETQYL.

This clonotype was detected many times. This chain uses TRBV13 with TRBJ1-6; D not resolved. The CDR3 has 15 amino acids. Germline values: CDR1 PRHDT, CDR2 FYEKMQ (reference sequence). The ends were cut back, 0 bases at V and 5 bases at J, with 8 bases in the middle. This chain's CDR3 is CASSLGGFDNSPLHF. Written as DNA, the CDR3 is TGTGCCAGCAGCTTAGGAGGGTTTGATAATTCACCCCTCCACTTT.

On this clonotype: Because it lacks the conserved phenylalanine or tryptophan at the end, this CDR3 is likely a read error. No DNA is shown, since the ends of the CDR3 on it are uncertain; the CDR3 is the one TCRdb lists. This chain joins TRBV29-1 and TRBJ2-5. The germline V gene encodes CDR1 SQVTM and CDR2 ANQGSEA. The CDR3 adds up to 12 amino acids, both ends counted. The CDR3 protein is CSVETVGETQCY.

Points on this clonotype: A much larger clone differs from this one at a single base, so this may be a read error. J is TRBJ1-3 and V is TRBV6-5, with unresolved D. Germline CDR1 is MNHEY and CDR2 is SVGAGI. This CDR3 has 12 amino acids. CDR3: CASRGAGSTIYF. The CDR3 DNA reads as TGTGCCAGCCGAGGTGCCGGAAGCACCATATATTTT.

About this clonotype itself: This may be a read error, as it is one base from a much larger clone. The chain carries TRBV12-3 or TRBV12-4 and TRBJ1-2, with 10 bases lining up with TRBD1. CDR3 length: 15 residues. With 8 bases clipped from V and 4 bases from J, the junction kept 10 bases outside the gene matches. For the CDR3, the DNA is TGTGCCAGCGGTACCCGGGGACAGGGGTCCTATGGCTACACCTTC. Translated: CASGTRGQGSYGYTF.

This clonotype was detected a few times. CDR3 sequence: CASTHGGENTEAFF. Written as DNA, the CDR3 is TGTGCCAGCACCCACGGAGGGGAGAACACTGAAGCTTTCTTT. The chain couples TRBV28 to TRBJ1-1, with D tentatively TRBD1 (5 bases). The CDR3 loop spans 14 amino acids. CDR1 and CDR2 from the germline V gene are MDHEN and SYDVKM. V was clipped by 7 bases and J by 1 base, with 13 bases between them.

This clonotype was counted only a few times. A much larger clone sits a single nucleotide away, making a read error possible. This chain connects TRBV6-6 to TRBJ2-7; D may be TRBD1 (6 bases). This CDR3 is 14 amino acids long. Germline V gene sequence: CDR1 MNHNY, CDR2 SVGAGI (reference sequence). V was clipped by 11 bases and J by 0 bases, with 17 bases between them. CDR3 protein: CAGKLTGSSYEQYF. CDR3 DNA sequence: TGTGCCGGCAAACTGACAGGTAGCTCCTACGAGCAGTACTTC.

This clonotype was seen a few times. Compared with germline, one end of the junction differs, possibly owing to a read error. The chain links TRBV12-3 or TRBV12-4 to TRBJ2-7; D call uncertain. This CDR3 is 12 amino acids long. The CDR3 loop is CASSFQNYKQYF. CDR3 bases: TGTGCCAGCAGCTTTCAGAACTACAAGCAGTACTTC.

This clonotype came up a few times. CDR3 nucleotides: TGTGCCACCCCTAACCTGACAGGGGGCGCATGGGAGACCCAGTACTTC. Translation: CATPNLTGGAWETQYF. The rearrangement links TRBV24-1 to TRBJ2-5; 10 nucleotides line up with TRBD1. In germline, CDR1 is KGHDR, CDR2 SFDVKD. The CDR3 has 16 amino acids. V trimming: 9 bases; J trimming: 5 bases; junction bases outside the gene matches: 14.

With regard to this clonotype: A single base separates this from a much larger clone, so it may be a read error. The chain links TRBV10-2 to TRBJ2-1; D unclear. Per germline, CDR1 WSHSY and CDR2 SAAADI. The CDR3 spans 17 residues. The CDR3 region is CVSSEFVAVGLSDEQFF. In DNA form, the CDR3 reads TGCGTCAGCAGTGAGTTTGTAGCCGTCGGTTTGTCGGATGAGCAGTTCTTC.

This clonotype was seen only a few times. A much larger clonotype is one base distant, so this may be a read error. This chain uses TRBV10-3 with TRBJ2-3; 11 nucleotides agree with TRBD1. V shed 5 bases, J shed 3 bases, and the junction held 4 bases outside the gene matches. Germline CDR1 and CDR2: ENHRY and SYGVKD. The CDR3 extends over 15 amino acids. The CDR3 bases are TGTGCCATCAGTCTGGGACAGGGGGGAACAGATACGCAGTATTTT. Its translation: CAISLGQGGTDTQYF.

This clonotype was detected only a few times. The CDR3 DNA follows: TGTGCCAGCAGCCAGTCCCGAGGGGTAAAACTGTTTTTT. The encoded protein is CASSQSRGVKLFF. The V and J genes are TRBV14 and TRBJ1-4, with D tentatively TRBD1 (5 bases). V was cut by 3 bases and J by 10 bases, with 12 bases left in between. The CDR3 has 13 amino acids. Germline-derived CDR1 and CDR2 are SGHDN and FVKESK.